What follows are 7 T cell receptor beta chains derived from one specimen sequenced in a study of shared clonotypes between healthy human individuals. Using immunoSEQ multiplex PCR, the repertoire was profiled, and TCRdb retains in-frame clones only, with some absent. The data contain about 2.2 million clones, around 93% of them singletons. In the naive CD8 group, cells lacked CD45RO and were positively selected for CCR7, so terminally differentiated effector memory CD45RA+ cells were left out. Sequenced sample: naive CD8+ T cells from PBMCs. These receptors came from a man between 18 and 35 years old in good health. Some clones in this sample may be carry-over from other donors' samples.

V gene TRBV7-2 combines with J gene TRBJ2-7; no definite D call. The V gene lost 2 bases and the J gene lost 4 bases, with 9 bases spanning the gap. Germline CDR1 SGHTA, CDR2 FQGNSA. The CDR3 is 13 residues long. The CDR3 nucleotides are TGTGCCAGCAGCTTAATTTCGGCATACGAGCAGTACTTC. Amino acids: CASSLISAYEQYF.

The chain links TRBV18 to TRBJ2-5; D uncertain. This CDR3 has 14 residues. Germline loops: CDR1 KGHSH, CDR2 LQKENI. V was clipped by 0 bases and J by 5 bases, with 10 bases between them. The CDR3 spells CASSPPAARETQYF. The CDR3 region has the DNA TGTGCCAGCTCACCACCGGCAGCCCGGGAGACCCAGTACTTC.

This clone was found once. This chain uses TRBV5-3 with TRBJ1-2; no clear D gene. TRBV5-3 is recorded as an ORF, its role being uncertain. Trimming took 2 bases from V and 2 from J, leaving 22 bases between them. The CDR3 is 18 residues long. In DNA form, the CDR3 reads TGTGCCAGAAGCTTCGGGAGACCCTACCCCCCTCTAAACTATGGCTACACCTTC. Its translation is CARSFGRPYPPLNYGYTF.

About this clone itself: A junction boundary mismatches the germline segment, possibly from a read error. The genes are TRBV15 and TRBJ1-5, with 8 bases fitting TRBD1. CDR1 and CDR2 (germline): LNHNV, YYDKDF (reference sequence). This CDR3 is built from 13 residues. This chain's CDR3 is CATTDRGNRPQHF. The CDR3 region has the DNA TGTGCCACCACCGACAGGGGCAATCGGCCCCAGCATTTT.

V and J are TRBV5-1 and TRBJ2-5; TRBD1 matches 7 bases. CDR3 length equals 15 residues. Germline CDR1 reads SGHRS; CDR2 reads YFSETQ. Trimming removed 0 bases from V and 2 bases from J; junction bases left unmatched: 4. The CDR3 loop is CASSLVPRGQETQYF. The CDR3 DNA is TGCGCCAGCAGCTTGGTTCCCAGGGGGCAAGAGACCCAGTACTTC.

The chain uses TRBV2 and TRBJ1-2, with D possibly matching TRBD1 (5 bases). Germline V gives CDR1 SNHLY, CDR2 FYNNEI. The V and J ends lost 2 bases and 2 bases respectively, with 12 bases between them. This CDR3 has 15 residues. The CDR3: CASSELSGRNYGYTF. In DNA, the CDR3 is TGTGCCAGCAGTGAATTGTCAGGGCGGAACTATGGCTACACCTTC.

The chain uses TRBV6-1 and TRBJ1-4; D may be TRBD1 (5 bases). Per germline, CDR1 MNHNS and CDR2 SASEGT. CDR3 length: 16 amino acids. Trimming removed 2 bases from V and 5 bases from J, with 15 bases in between. Written as DNA, the CDR3 is TGTGCCAGCAGTGAATGGTGGGGCAGGCGAAATGAAAAACTGTTTTTT. This sequence encodes CASSEWWGRRNEKLFF.